This TCR beta chain emerged from a study of blood T cell repertoires in COVID-19. Turning to the study itself: From the United States, Italy and Spain came samples of acute and convalescent COVID-19. PBMCs, B-cell-depleted T cells, or T cells were the source of the cDNA or gDNA that made up the material.

Methods used by the authors: It was from reference gene primer amplification that nucleated cell counts were estimated. Some clones are missing from TCRdb's copy, which holds only in-frame ones; the method was immunoSEQ multiplex PCR. V and J calls and clone size are copied from that table; D and trimming were computed from the DNA. This table holds 100,000 to 150,000 clones, roughly four fifths found once. V dropped 3 bases and J dropped 5 bases, with 10 bases sitting between them. CDR3 length: 14 residues. Germline CDR1 and CDR2: KGHDR and SFDVKD. The sample consisted of peripheral blood. V usage is TRBV24-1 and J usage is TRBJ1-5, with D maybe TRBD1 (6 bases). This receptor was taken from a man between 60 and 75 years old with acute or convalescent COVID-19. The CDR3 here is CATSDATGDQPQHF. CDR3 nucleotide sequence: TGTGCCACCAGTGATGCGACAGGAGATCAGCCCCAGCATTTT.